This is a list of T cell receptor beta chains from one sample in a study of OX40 agonist ivuxolimab in advanced cancers. Only in-frame clones appear in the TCRdb table, and some are missing; sequencing was by immunoSEQ multiplex PCR. The sample consists of roughly 43,000 clones, about 91% of them appearing once. The material was CD4+ or CD8+ T cells sorted from blood, obtained in a trial of the OX40 agonist ivuxolimab. Source of these receptors: an adult with an advanced solid tumor such as melanoma, head and neck, liver or kidney cancer. Both conserved end residues are part of each CDR3. Each record gives: CDR3 length, clone size, D gene, V gene, J gene, CDR3 DNA, CDR3 protein. D genes are given only for firm matches. A clone size is listed for some rows: how often the clone was seen (once, few, many), or a class if it is expanded.

cdr3_length: 14
clone_size: once
d_call: .
v_call: TRBV6-6
j_call: TRBJ1-1
cdr3_nt: TGTGCCAGCAGTTACAAGGGTTCGGGCCCTGAAGCTTTCTTT
cdr3_aa: CASSYKGSGPEAFF

cdr3_length: 13
clone_size: .
d_call: .
v_call: TRBV29-1
j_call: TRBJ2-1
cdr3_nt: TGCAGCGTTGGGCAGGGACCCGACAATGAGCAGTTCTTC
cdr3_aa: CSVGQGPDNEQFF

cdr3_length: 16
clone_size: .
d_call: TRBD2
v_call: TRBV5-6
j_call: TRBJ2-3
cdr3_nt: TGTGCCAGCAGGCATGGGACTAGCGGGGGCACAGATACGCAGTATTTT
cdr3_aa: CASRHGTSGGTDTQYF

cdr3_length: 17
clone_size: .
d_call: .
v_call: TRBV28
j_call: TRBJ1-3
cdr3_nt: TGTGCCAGCAGTTCCGGGACGGGGCCGGCGCGTGGAAACACCATATATTTT
cdr3_aa: CASSSGTGPARGNTIYF

cdr3_length: 14
clone_size: .
d_call: TRBD1
v_call: TRBV6-5
j_call: TRBJ2-5
cdr3_nt: TGTGCCAGCAGCCCGAACAGGGGACAAGAGACCCAGTACTTC
cdr3_aa: CASSPNRGQETQYF

cdr3_length: 17
clone_size: .
d_call: TRBD1
v_call: TRBV7-9
j_call: TRBJ2-1
cdr3_nt: TGTGCCAGCAGGCCCATTGATCGAGGGGGCGCACTTGGGGAGCAGTTCTTC
cdr3_aa: CASRPIDRGGALGEQFF

cdr3_length: 16
clone_size: .
d_call: .
v_call: TRBV30
j_call: TRBJ2-6
cdr3_nt: TGTGCCTGGGTTCCTGGACCCGACTCTGGGGCCAACGTCCTGACTTTC
cdr3_aa: CAWVPGPDSGANVLTF

cdr3_length: 16
clone_size: .
d_call: .
v_call: TRBV14
j_call: TRBJ2-5
cdr3_nt: TGTGCCAGCAGCCAAGATACACTACCGTACCAAGAGACCCAGTACTTC
cdr3_aa: CASSQDTLPYQETQYF

cdr3_length: 14
clone_size: .
d_call: TRBD2
v_call: TRBV5-1
j_call: TRBJ2-1
cdr3_nt: TGCGCCAGCAGCTTGGTGGCTAGCGGTAATGAGCAGTTCTTC
cdr3_aa: CASSLVASGNEQFF

cdr3_length: 17
clone_size: .
d_call: TRBD2
v_call: TRBV19
j_call: TRBJ2-1
cdr3_nt: TGTGCCAGTAGTGGGTCTTTACTAGCGGGAGAATACAATGAGCAGTTCTTC
cdr3_aa: CASSGSLLAGEYNEQFF

cdr3_length: 15
clone_size: .
d_call: .
v_call: TRBV7-6
j_call: TRBJ2-7
cdr3_nt: TGTGCCAGCAGCTTAATTGGGGGGCAGAGGTACGAGCAGTACTTC
cdr3_aa: CASSLIGGQRYEQYF

cdr3_length: 11
clone_size: .
d_call: .
v_call: TRBV28
j_call: TRBJ2-1
cdr3_nt: TGTGCCACCGGACGGTACAATGAGCAGTTCTTC
cdr3_aa: CATGRYNEQFF

cdr3_length: 14
clone_size: few
d_call: .
v_call: TRBV27
j_call: TRBJ1-5
cdr3_nt: TGTGCCAGCAGTTGGACAGTCTACGGTCAGCCCCAGCATTTT
cdr3_aa: CASSWTVYGQPQHF

cdr3_length: 16
clone_size: .
d_call: TRBD1
v_call: TRBV5-6
j_call: TRBJ2-6
cdr3_nt: TGTGCCAGCAGCGTGGACAGGGTTGCTGGGGCCAACGTCCTGACTTTC
cdr3_aa: CASSVDRVAGANVLTF

cdr3_length: 14
clone_size: .
d_call: .
v_call: TRBV5-5
j_call: TRBJ1-1
cdr3_nt: TGTGCCAGCAGCTTGCTCGGCTTCAACACTGAAGCTTTCTTT
cdr3_aa: CASSLLGFNTEAFF

cdr3_length: 15
clone_size: .
d_call: TRBD1
v_call: TRBV7-9
j_call: TRBJ2-7
cdr3_nt: TGTGCCAGCAGCCCGGGACAGGGTCACTCCTACGAGCAGTACTTC
cdr3_aa: CASSPGQGHSYEQYF

cdr3_length: 10
clone_size: .
d_call: .
v_call: TRBV25-1
j_call: TRBJ2-5
cdr3_nt: TGTGCCAGCAGTACGGAGACCCAGTACTTC
cdr3_aa: CASSTETQYF

cdr3_length: 11
clone_size: .
d_call: .
v_call: TRBV5-4
j_call: TRBJ2-1
cdr3_nt: TGTGCCAGCAGCCTATACAATGAGCAGTTCTTC
cdr3_aa: CASSLYNEQFF